The sequence of this TCR beta chain was determined in a study of T cell changes during pregnancy in multiple sclerosis. Libraries were prepared by immunoSEQ multiplex PCR; TCRdb keeps only in-frame clonotypes and omits some of them. The sample lists 13,000 or so clones, around nine tenths seen once, with approximately 8.2% in the top ten. V shed 5 bases and J shed 7 bases, with 14 bases lying between them. Germline CDR1 and CDR2: LNHDA and SQIVND (reference sequence). The CDR3 contains 13 residues. V and J are TRBV19 and TRBJ1-1, with D uncertain. The clonotype originates from a female donor with multiple sclerosis, enrolled in a pregnancy study. Sequences were derived from CD8+ T cells from peripheral blood mononuclear cells, sampled in the first trimester of pregnancy. The CDR3 bases are TGTGCCAGTAGTCTCGATGCGGAGCATGAAGCTTTCTTT. This codes for CASSLDAEHEAFF. The full variable domain, rest sourced from reference TRBV19 and TRBJ1-1, is DGGITQSPKYLFRKEGQNVTLSCEQNLNHDAMYWYRQDPGQGLRLIYYSQIVNDFQKGDIAEGYSVSREKKESFPLTVTSAQKNPTAFYLCASSLDAEHEAFFGQGTRLTVV.